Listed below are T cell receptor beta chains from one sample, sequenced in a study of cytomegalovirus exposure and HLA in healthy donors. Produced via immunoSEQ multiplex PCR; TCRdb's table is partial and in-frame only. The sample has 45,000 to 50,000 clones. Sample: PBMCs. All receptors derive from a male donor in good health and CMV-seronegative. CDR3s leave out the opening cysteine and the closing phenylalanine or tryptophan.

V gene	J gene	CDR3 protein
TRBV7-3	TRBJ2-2	ASNTGTGELF
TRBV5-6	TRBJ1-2	ASSLGRDRGSWDYGYT
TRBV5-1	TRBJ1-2	ASSAGQNYGYT
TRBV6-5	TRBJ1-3	ASSYSYEGGNTIY
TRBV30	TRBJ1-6	AWTSVRGSPLH
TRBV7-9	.	ASTSGNYEQY
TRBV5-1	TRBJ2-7	ASSARQGNYEQY
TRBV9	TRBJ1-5	ASSPGWGDQPQH
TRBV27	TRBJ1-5	ASSIRQMGQPQH
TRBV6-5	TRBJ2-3	ASSYSAVTDTQY
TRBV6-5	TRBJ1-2	ASRRGTGDGYT
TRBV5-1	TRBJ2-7	ASSSGTEVNEQY
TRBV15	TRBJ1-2	ATSRDMGGGAYGYT
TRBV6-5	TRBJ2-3	ATCRDWTTDTQY
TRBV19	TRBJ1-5	ASSIGTGGNQPQH
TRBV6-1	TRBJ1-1	ASSSQDSTEAF
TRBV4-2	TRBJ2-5	ASSQERGRRTQY
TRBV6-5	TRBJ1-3	ASRSEGGNTIY
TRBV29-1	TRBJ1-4	SVRDRGTNEKLF
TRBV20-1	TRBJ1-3	SARPGDTIY
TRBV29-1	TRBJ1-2	SVEGTGANYGYT
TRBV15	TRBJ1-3	ATSRDLGPGNTIY
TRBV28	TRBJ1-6	ASSLPRRTVRNSPLH
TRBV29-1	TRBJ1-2	SVLGQGGINYGYT
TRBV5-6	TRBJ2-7	ASSLGLTYEQY
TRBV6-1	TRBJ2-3	ASRGQADTQY
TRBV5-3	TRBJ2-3	ARSFCGGTSTDTQY